The next 13 T cell receptor beta chains were all read from a single sample in a study of cytomegalovirus exposure and HLA in healthy donors. PCR involved 60 Vbeta and 13 Jbeta primers. Only in-frame clones appear in the TCRdb table, and some are missing; sequencing was by immunoSEQ multiplex PCR. Of 150,000 to 250,000 clones in the sample, roughly 80% were seen once. Sequences were obtained from PBMCs. Receptor source: a woman between 45 and 60 years old in good health and CMV-seropositive.

This chain connects TRBV10-1 to TRBJ2-1; the match to TRBD1 covers 9 bases. The CDR3 extends over 13 amino acids. CDR1 is WNHNN, CDR2 SYGVQD, per germline (reference sequence). Trimming removed 10 bases from V and 6 bases from J; junction bases left unmatched: 7. This CDR3 reads CATGTGNSNEQFF. CDR3 in DNA: TGCGCCACAGGGACAGGGAACTCCAATGAGCAGTTCTTC.

The genes are TRBV6-1 and TRBJ2-7; TRBD1 matches 9 bases. Trimming removed 4 bases from V and 1 base from J; junction bases left unmatched: 8. CDR1 and CDR2 (germline): MNHNS, SASEGT. The CDR3 totals 16 residues. The CDR3 DNA reads TGTGCCAGCAGTGGGCTACCGGGACAGGGTTCCTACGAGCAGTACTTC. Translating it yields CASSGLPGQGSYEQYF.

V gene TRBV6-1 combines with J gene TRBJ1-5; 8 bases agree with TRBD1. Germline V gene lookup returns CDR1 MNHNS and CDR2 SASEGT. V trimming: 5 bases; J trimming: 6 bases; junction bases outside the gene matches: 9. There are 15 residues in the CDR3. CDR3: CASSFRTGNGQPQHF. DNA for the CDR3: TGTGCCAGCAGTTTTCGGACAGGGAACGGTCAGCCCCAGCATTTT.

The CDR3 region has the DNA TGTGCCAGCAGCGCAGGGACAGGGTTGGCCTACGAGCAGTACTTC. It translates to CASSAGTGLAYEQYF. This chain connects TRBV7-6 to TRBJ2-7, with 9 nucleotides matching TRBD1. The trim removed 5 bases at V and 2 bases at J, leaving 7 bases unmatched. CDR1 SGHVS and CDR2 FNYEAQ come from the germline V gene. This CDR3 has 15 residues.

The chain is built from TRBV5-1 and TRBJ2-7, with D perhaps matching TRBD2 (5 bases). CDR3 size: 14 residues. In germline, CDR1 is SGHRS, CDR2 YFSETQ. V lost 4 bases and J 2 bases, leaving 13 bases between the germline ends. The DNA for the CDR3 is TGCGCCAGCAGCCGACGGGGTACTCCCTACGAGCAGTACTTC. Protein sequence: CASSRRGTPYEQYF.

The chain carries TRBV5-1 and TRBJ1-2; D call uncertain. V was cut by 4 bases and J by 4 bases, with 17 bases left in between. This CDR3 region has 15 residues. Germline CDR1 and CDR2: SGHRS and YFSETQ. The CDR3 DNA reads TGCGCCAGCAGCGCCGGGGAGTCCTGGGGCTATGGCTACACCTTC. Encoded protein: CASSAGESWGYGYTF.

CDR3 region: CASSYSSRRTGGYTF. Written as DNA, the CDR3 is TGTGCCAGCAGTTACTCGAGTCGGAGGACAGGCGGCTACACCTTC. This chain links TRBV6-5 with TRBJ1-2; 7 nucleotides align to TRBD1. CDR3 length: 15 residues. From germline, CDR1 is MNHEY and CDR2 SVGAGI. The V segment lost 0 bases and the J segment 8 bases; nucleotides outside the gene matches: 9.

In this sample, this clone turned up a few times. V is TRBV28 and J is TRBJ2-7; a possible D gene is TRBD1 (6 bases). This CDR3 spans 16 amino acids. CDR1 and CDR2 from the germline V gene are MDHEN and SYDVKM. Trimming removed 2 bases from V and 4 bases from J, with 18 bases in between. As DNA, the CDR3 is TGTGCCAGCAGTTTAGCCCCCCAGGGGCGTGCTTACGAGCAGTACTTC. Translated, it gives CASSLAPQGRAYEQYF.

Concerning this clone itself: A read error may account for a junction end that differs from germline. The chain joins TRBV10-3 to TRBJ1-5; 9 nucleotides align to TRBD1. Germline V CDR1 and CDR2: ENHRY, SYGVKD. The CDR3 length is 13 residues. CDR3 sequence: CAIGDRGDQPQHF. The CDR3 region has the DNA TGTGCCATCGGTGACAGGGGGGATCAGCCCCAGCATTTT.

This chain joins TRBV10-3 and TRBJ2-7; no clear D gene. V lost 4 bases and J lost 3, with 13 bases in between. The CDR3 is 14 amino acids. Germline V gene data show CDR1 as ENHRY and CDR2 as SYGVKD. CDR3 in DNA: TGTGCCATCAGTGGGAGTGAGGAGAACTACGAGCAGTACTTC. This encodes CAISGSEENYEQYF.

The chain carries TRBV19 and TRBJ1-5; possibly TRBD1 for D (5 bases). Germline CDR1 is LNHDA and CDR2 is SQIVND (reference sequence). The CDR3 spans 17 residues. V gave up 5 bases and J gave up 6 bases, with 23 bases separating them. CDR3 sequence: CASSRLPMSGAPQPQHF. CDR3 sequence (DNA): TGTGCCAGTAGTCGTCTGCCCATGAGTGGGGCCCCTCAGCCCCAGCATTTT.

Regarding this clone: One end of the junction does not line up with germline, which may come from a read error. The V call is TRBV7-9, the J call TRBJ2-6; 12 positions agree with TRBD1. The length of the CDR3 is 18 residues. Germline CDR1 and CDR2: SEHNR and FQNEAQ (reference sequence). CDR3 nucleotides: TGTGCCAGCAGCCTAAGGGACAGGGGGCAGGGCGGGGCCAACGGCCTGACTTTC. It codes for CASSLRDRGQGGANGLTF.

The J gene is TRBJ2-7, the V gene TRBV5-6; D is ambiguous. The CDR3 has 13 residues. Germline V gives CDR1 SGHDT, CDR2 YYEEEE. The V gene lost 0 bases and the J gene lost 6 bases, with 10 bases spanning the gap. The CDR3 region has the DNA TGTGCCAGCAGCTTGGAGCTCTTACGCGAGCAGTACTTC. This sequence encodes CASSLELLREQYF.